These T cell receptor beta chains were read from a single sample in a study of cytomegalovirus exposure and HLA in healthy donors. Measured with immunoSEQ multiplex PCR; TCRdb has only the in-frame clones, and not every one. The table includes tens of thousands of clones, 85% to 95% detected once. Input material: PBMCs. The origin of the receptors is a man between 18 and 35 years old in good health and CMV-seronegative. Each CDR3 is given with its conserved first and last residue. Each record gives: D gene, clone size, J gene, V gene, CDR3 DNA, CDR3 protein. D genes are given only for firm matches. Where a row states a size, it is once, few, many or the class of an expanded clone; other rows omit it.

D: .; size: .; J: TRBJ2-5; V: TRBV30; DNA: TGTGCCTGGAGCAAGGCAGGCTTCCAAGAGACCCAGTACTTC; CDR3: CAWSKAGFQETQYF
D: TRBD1; size: .; J: TRBJ2-5; V: TRBV5-1; DNA: TGCGCCAGCAGGGAACGCCTGACAGGGGGTTTCCAAGAGACCCAGTACTTC; CDR3: CASRERLTGGFQETQYF
D: TRBD1; size: .; J: TRBJ2-2; V: TRBV25-1; DNA: TGTGCCAGCAGTGAATGGGGGACAGTGAATAACACCGGGGAGCTGTTTTTT; CDR3: CASSEWGTVNNTGELFF
D: .; size: .; J: TRBJ2-6; V: TRBV5-1; DNA: TGCGCCAGCAGCTTGGTTCAGGGGTCTGGGGCCAACGTCCTGACTTTC; CDR3: CASSLVQGSGANVLTF
D: TRBD2; size: once; J: TRBJ2-3; V: TRBV6-4; DNA: TGTGCCAGCAGTGAGGGACTAGCGGACACAGATACGCAGTATTTT; CDR3: CASSEGLADTDTQYF
D: .; size: .; J: TRBJ2-1; V: TRBV28; DNA: TGTGCCAGCAAAGGGCAGGGCTACTACAATGAGCAGTTCTTC; CDR3: CASKGQGYYNEQFF
D: TRBD1; size: .; J: TRBJ1-5; V: TRBV7-2; DNA: TGTGCCAGCAGCTCATGGACAGGGGCGAATCAGCCCCAGCATTTT; CDR3: CASSSWTGANQPQHF
D: .; size: .; J: TRBJ1-4; V: TRBV30; DNA: TGTGCCTGGATGAGGAATTCGAATGAAAAACTGTTTTTT; CDR3: CAWMRNSNEKLFF
D: .; size: .; J: TRBJ1-2; V: TRBV7-9; DNA: TGTGCCAGCAGCTTCTCAGAGGTGGATAACTATGGCTACACCTTC; CDR3: CASSFSEVDNYGYTF
D: .; size: .; J: TRBJ1-1; V: TRBV7-2; DNA: TGTGCCAGCAGCTACAGGGACGGGGGGAGGACTGAAGCTTTCTTT; CDR3: CASSYRDGGRTEAFF
D: .; size: .; J: TRBJ1-2; V: TRBV7-2; DNA: TGTGCCAGCAGCTTAGCGGGGGGCGGGAGCGCGGGCTACACCTTC; CDR3: CASSLAGGGSAGYTF
D: TRBD1; size: .; J: TRBJ1-1; V: TRBV7-9; DNA: TGTGCCAGCAGTCCGACAGGGTTGGGTTGGACTGAAGCTTTCTTT; CDR3: CASSPTGLGWTEAFF
D: .; size: .; J: TRBJ1-5; V: TRBV19; DNA: TGTGCCAGTAGTATTCCTGTTCAGGGATGGAGCAATCAGCCCCAGCATTTT; CDR3: CASSIPVQGWSNQPQHF
D: TRBD1; size: .; J: TRBJ1-2; V: TRBV7-9; DNA: TGTGCCAGCAGCCCTTCGAGGGACAGGGGGCCCGGGATCTATGGCTACACCTTC; CDR3: CASSPSRDRGPGIYGYTF
D: .; size: few; J: TRBJ2-7; V: TRBV7-6; DNA: TGTGCCAGCAGCCTAGATGCGACCTACGAGCAGTACTTC; CDR3: CASSLDATYEQYF